Given below is one T cell receptor (beta chain) in context. This entry comes from a study of OX40 agonist ivuxolimab in advanced cancers. The protocol was immunoSEQ multiplex PCR, while the TCRdb copy is restricted to in-frame clones and leaves out a portion. The sample shows some 32,000 clones, around 84% of them seen only once. CDR1 and CDR2 from the germline V gene are SEHNR and FQNEAQ (reference sequence). Trimming pared 2 bases from V and 1 base from J, leaving 11 bases between. The CDR3 consists of 15 residues. This receptor was obtained from an adult with an advanced solid tumor such as melanoma, head and neck, liver or kidney cancer. The source was CD4+ or CD8+ T cells sorted from blood, collected in a trial of the OX40 agonist ivuxolimab. The J gene is TRBJ1-2, the V gene TRBV7-9, with D perhaps matching TRBD1 (5 bases). The CDR3 DNA sequence: TGTGCCAGCAGCTTATCCCGGGACGTTAACTATGGCTACACCTTC. Protein sequence: CASSLSRDVNYGYTF.